Below, one T cell receptor (beta chain) is given with its context. These data are taken from a study of blood T cell repertoires in COVID-19. Study summary: Material from acute and convalescent COVID-19 was sourced from the United States, Italy and Spain. T cells, B-cell-depleted T cells, or PBMCs provided the cDNA or gDNA that served as material.

The ends were cut back, 4 bases at V and 10 bases at J, with 16 bases in the middle. The CDR3 contains 14 residues. Germline V gene data show CDR1 as KGHDR and CDR2 as SFDVKD. Original analysis: Estimation of nucleated cell counts relied on the amplification of reference gene primers. Profiling relied on immunoSEQ multiplex PCR, and the TCRdb table lists in-frame clones only, not all of them. V and J calls and clone size are those listed in that table; D and trimming were worked out from the DNA. The data hold 100,000 to 150,000 clones, with approximately 81% observed a single time. The sequenced sample consisted of peripheral blood. This chain links TRBV24-1 with TRBJ1-5; D ambiguous. The source of this sequence is a man in his sixties with acute or convalescent COVID-19. The CDR3 region is CATSDPPAANPQHF. CDR3 bases: TGTGCCACCAGTGACCCCCCGGCGGCGAATCCCCAGCATTTT.